What follows is one TCR beta chain and its context. This clonotype was observed a handful of times. There is no known antigen for this receptor. No base-level quality is on record; no much larger clone is a single base apart. This sample is drawn from a study of quantifying T cell responses using KT2 cells (dated by TCRdb to 2016 to 2017). Notes on the research overall: RNA was DNase-treated and reverse transcribed with TCR alpha and beta constant-region primers, mostly using SuperScript III. Under optimum conditions, the efficiency of the T4 ligation step was estimated to be more than 9%. PCR2 was performed as a SYBR Green qPCR and was stopped at a predetermined fluorescence threshold so that over-amplification was avoided.

The protocol used for the library was UMI-ligation and nested PCR. A single-stranded oligonucleotide bearing the Illumina SP2 sequence and a UMI was ligated to the 3' end of the cDNA with T4 RNA ligase 1. PCR1 ran 4 cycles (98°C 15 s, 69°C 30 s, 72°C 40 s); the beta primer was an equimolar mix of RC1.1 and RC1.2 covering TRBC1 and TRBC2. From PCR2 onward, TCR alpha and beta chains were processed separately, and sample indices and Illumina adaptors were added. Placed after an 8-base spacer, the UMI was made up of 12 random nucleotides arranged as two hexamers with a spacer between them. Libraries were sequenced on an Illumina MiSeq with v2 2x251 paired-end chemistry, typically roughly 12 samples per run. PhiX DNA at about 5-8% was added to each sequencing library to increase diversity. The original methods were these. The raw reads were converted into FASTQ with bcl2fastq and then demultiplexed by dual indices with Demultiplexor. V and J genes were assigned by Decombinator through tag matching that permitted a single base-pair mismatch. Using UMIs, Collapsinator corrected both sequencing errors and the frequency errors that come from PCR heterogeneity. CDR3Translator converted Decombinator identifiers into nucleotide sequence, translated that sequence into amino acids, and extracted CDR3 based on C- and N-terminal motifs. A cluster of KT2 sequences that shared one unique molecular identifier was counted as a single distinct KT2 TCR. TCRdb applied fastp at Q25 and MiXCR to the public reads, then kept only in-frame beta chains. Every CDR3 protein is listed once, alongside the most common genes and DNA of its rows. TCRdb assigned the V and J calls; the authors' analysis was not used. This sample lists tens of thousands of distinct CDR3 sequences; about 7.1% were detected once. Of the sample, 15% to 17% falls within the top ten clones.

The CDR3 sequence holds 20 residues, the cysteine and phenylalanine included. Only the CDR3 portion is preserved as DNA: 60 bases, with reading frame beginning at the first base. CDR1 and CDR2 were assigned from the germline V gene as MGHRA and YSYEKL. V gives up 0 bases and J gives up 4 bases, and the segment between their germline ends measures 25 bases. Known numbers of KT2, a T cell clone whose TCR had been sequenced previously, were spiked into unfractionated PBMC to test the sensitivity and accuracy of the pipeline. A range of KT2-to-PBMC ratios was produced by mixing KT2 cells with a fixed number of PBMC. The paper as a whole reports these results and caveats: KT2 sequences were detected down to the lowest spike-in tested, about one KT2 cell per 100,000 PBMC. The numbers of KT2 alpha and beta sequences increased linearly with the number of input KT2 cells across several orders of magnitude. Saturation in the detection of KT2 sequences was observed at very high KT2 spike-in numbers. The study did not include a side-by-side comparison of this pipeline with other TCR sequencing techniques.

The sequenced sample was PBMCs spiked with cells of the T cell clone KT2. This receptor was taken from a human donor. This chain joins TRBV4-1 to TRBJ1-5; the D gene is possibly TRBD1, with 6 bases matching. DNA sequence: TGCGCCAGCAGCCAAGAAAACGTCCCCCTTCGCTTACAGGGTAATCAGCCCCAGCATTTT. Its protein is CASSQENVPLRLQGNQPQHF.